This T cell receptor beta chain was sequenced in a study of T cells in Graves' hyperthyroidism and ophthalmopathy. On the study more broadly: Peripheral blood was secured at the point of initial diagnosis, before any treatment.

Germline CDR1 reads MNHEY; CDR2 reads SMNVEV (reference sequence). This CDR3 is 15 amino acids long. V gave up 8 bases and J gave up 0 bases, with 15 bases separating them. The TCR beta CDR3 regions underwent amplification using RNA transcripts as the source. HTBI primers were employed in a first-round RT-PCR of the TCR CDR3. TCRdb fed the multiplex PCR reads into MiXCR, producing one record per CDR3 protein. The data hold about 480,000 distinct CDR3 sequences, with approximately 15% observed a single time. This clonotype was observed many times. If no ophthalmopathy progression occurred within 18 months, Graves' hyperthyroidism was stable. Newly diagnosed hyperthyroidism, duration under 2 months, in patients aged 18 to 65.

This sequence was found in a woman younger than 35 with Graves' hyperthyroidism. The chain couples TRBV27 to TRBJ2-3; a weak D match, TRBD2 (5 bases). Specimen: blood. The CDR3, as DNA: TGTGCCAGCGGCTCTGGCGGGCCCAGCACAGATACGCAGTATTTT. Translating gives CASGSGGPSTDTQYF.